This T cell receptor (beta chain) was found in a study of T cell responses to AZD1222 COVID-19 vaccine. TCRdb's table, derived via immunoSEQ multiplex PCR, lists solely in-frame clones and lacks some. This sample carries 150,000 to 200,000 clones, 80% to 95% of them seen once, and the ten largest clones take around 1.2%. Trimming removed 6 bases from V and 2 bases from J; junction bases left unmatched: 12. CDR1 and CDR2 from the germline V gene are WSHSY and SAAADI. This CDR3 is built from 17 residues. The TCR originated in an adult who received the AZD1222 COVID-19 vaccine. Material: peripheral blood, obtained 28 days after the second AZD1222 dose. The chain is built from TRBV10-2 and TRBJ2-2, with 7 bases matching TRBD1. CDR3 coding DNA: TGCGCCAGCAGGAAGCCTACAGGGGCGCGAAACACCGGGGAGCTGTTTTTT. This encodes CASRKPTGARNTGELFF.